This entry describes one T cell receptor beta chain. Its antigen is still unknown. Germline V gene lookup returns CDR1 SQVTM and CDR2 ANQGSEA. Trimming took off 7 bases at V and 1 base at J, with 10 bases between the two ends. The length of the CDR3 is 12 residues. The sample belongs to a study of CD8 T cells in ankylosing spondylitis. Study-level points and caveats: Clones linked to the disease showed a CD8+ phenotype. They occurred at relatively low frequencies in peripheral blood. Typical of ankylosing spondylitis blood, it appeared, was a TCR beta motif of under 10 highly homologous variants. Significantly higher representation of disease-linked clones was reported for matched ankylosing spondylitis synovial fluid.

5'-RACE, quantitative and with molecular barcodes, yielded the TCR beta libraries. TCRdb re-derived calls from the 5' RACE reads in MiXCR, one entry per CDR3 protein. The sample records 200,000 to 250,000 distinct CDR3 sequences, roughly 25% being singletons. V usage is TRBV29-1 and J usage is TRBJ2-5; possibly TRBD2 for D (6 bases). Sequenced sample: blood, either unsorted or a sorted T cell fraction (not recorded which). This sequence originates from a male donor with ankylosing spondylitis or in good health (not recorded which). The CDR3 here is CSGLGAQETQYF. DNA for the CDR3: TGCAGCGGACTAGGGGCCCAAGAGACCCAGTACTTC.